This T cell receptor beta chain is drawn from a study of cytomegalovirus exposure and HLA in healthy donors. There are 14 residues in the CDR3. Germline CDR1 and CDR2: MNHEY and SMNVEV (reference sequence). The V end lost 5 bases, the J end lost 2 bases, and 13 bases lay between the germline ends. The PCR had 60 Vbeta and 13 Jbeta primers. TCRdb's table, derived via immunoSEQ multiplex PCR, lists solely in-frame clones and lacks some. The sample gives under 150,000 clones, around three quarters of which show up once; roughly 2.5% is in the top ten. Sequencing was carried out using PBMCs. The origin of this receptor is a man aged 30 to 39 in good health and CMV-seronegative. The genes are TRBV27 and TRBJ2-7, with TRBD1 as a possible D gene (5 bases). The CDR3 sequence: CASSNTGPPYEQYF. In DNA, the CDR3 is TGTGCCAGCAGTAACACAGGTCCGCCCTACGAGCAGTACTTC.